This passage covers 3 T cell receptor beta chains from one sample sequenced in a study of cytomegalovirus exposure and HLA in healthy donors. Primers included in the PCR were 60 Vbeta and 13 Jbeta primers. Only in-frame clones appear in the TCRdb table, and some are missing; sequencing was by immunoSEQ multiplex PCR. The table includes under 200,000 clones, 60% to 80% detected once. Sequencing was done on a sample of PBMCs. The receptors were sampled from a male donor in good health and CMV-seronegative.

The V and J genes are TRBV2 and TRBJ1-2; D is unclear. CDR1 is SNHLY, CDR2 FYNNEI, per germline. The CDR3 is made up of 14 amino acids. V was shortened by 8 bases and J by 2 bases, with 15 bases between the two germline ends. The CDR3 spells CASPDYDGNYGYTF. CDR3 nucleotide sequence: TGTGCCAGCCCAGACTATGACGGAAACTATGGCTACACCTTC. The full variable domain, rest sourced from reference TRBV2 and TRBJ1-2, is EPEVTQTPSHQVTQMGQEVILRCVPISNHLYFYWYRQILGQKVEFLVSFYNNEISEKSEIFDDQFSVERPDGSNFTLKIRSTKLEDSAMYFCASPDYDGNYGYTFGSGTRLTVV.

V usage is TRBV7-9 and J usage is TRBJ2-2; 8 bases line up with TRBD2. The CDR3 consists of 17 residues. V shed 0 bases and J 7 bases; nucleotides not matched to a gene: 10. Germline assignment: CDR1 SEHNR and CDR2 FQNEAQ (reference sequence). CDR3 in DNA: TGTGCCAGCAGCTTAGCGCTGGCGGGAGGCCCCATCGGGGAGCTGTTTTTT. Translation gives CASSLALAGGPIGELFF.

J is TRBJ1-1 and V is TRBV4-2; 11 nucleotides line up with TRBD1. Germline V gene lookup returns CDR1 LGHNA and CDR2 YNFKEQ. The CDR3 runs to 18 residues. Unmatched junction bases numbered 9, after V lost 3 bases and J lost 0 bases. Here the CDR3 reads CASSQARGTGGMNTEAFF. The CDR3 nucleotides are TGTGCCAGCAGCCAGGCGAGGGGGACAGGGGGGATGAACACTGAAGCTTTCTTT.